This T cell receptor beta chain comes out of a study of T cells in Graves' hyperthyroidism and ophthalmopathy. Study-level points and caveats: Ophthalmopathy cases were set apart from stable hyperthyroidism by a 13 V-J model. It was a median around 6 months before onset that the model predicted ophthalmopathy.

The CDR3 regions of TCR beta were amplified from RNA transcripts. The HTBI primer set drove a first-round RT-PCR of the TCR CDR3. TCRdb used MiXCR to reprocess the multiplex PCR reads, holding one entry per CDR3 protein. Found here are about 270,000 distinct CDR3 sequences, over 20% of them singletons; the top ten hold around 64%. This CDR3 contains 18 residues. With 8 bases clipped from V and 1 base from J, the junction kept 12 bases outside the gene matches. Per germline, CDR1 LGHDT and CDR2 YNNKEL (reference sequence). A Clinical Activity Score of at least 3, a NOSPECS grade of at least 4 and a duration under 3 months were recorded in the ophthalmopathy patients. Cells are PBMCs isolated from around 9.4 ml of fresh blood. As for this clonotype: What it binds is not known.

Sequencing was carried out using blood. This TCR was sampled from a man aged 25-45 years with Graves' ophthalmopathy. This chain links TRBV3-1 with TRBJ2-3, with 13 bases matching TRBD2. The CDR3 loop reads CASSELAGGQSGTDTQYF. CDR3 nucleotides: TGTGCCAGCTCTGAACTAGCGGGGGGGCAGTCTGGCACAGATACGCAGTATTTT.